Following are 28 T cell receptor beta chains from one sample sequenced in a study of blood T cells in healthy people across ages. With a J-beta primer mix and a sample-barcoded 5' primer, a second PCR ran about 7 to 11 cycles. TCRdb fed the 5' RACE reads into MiXCR, producing one record per CDR3 protein. This sample has approximately 350,000 distinct CDR3 sequences, with roughly half found just once. The specimen sequenced was blood. The receptor set was obtained from a man aged 55-75 years in good health.

Only a few counts were recorded for this clonotype. The genes are TRBV6-2 or TRBV6-3 and TRBJ2-7; possibly TRBD1 or TRBD2 for D (5 bases each). The V gene's germline CDR1 is MNHEY and CDR2 SVGEGT. Trimming removed 7 bases at V and 5 bases at J, with 18 bases between. This CDR3 is built from 14 residues. This chain's CDR3 is CASMPTGTVDEQYF. In DNA form, the CDR3 reads TGTGCCAGCATGCCCACCGGGACGGTCGACGAGCAGTACTTC.

There are a few counts of this clonotype. The rearrangement uses TRBV28 and TRBJ2-7, with 7 bases aligning to TRBD1. J was trimmed by 4 bases and V by 3 bases; bases with no gene match: 9. This CDR3 comprises 15 residues. Germline loops: CDR1 MDHEN, CDR2 SYDVKM. CDR3 region: CASSFGRQGGYEQYF. The CDR3 DNA reads as TGTGCCAGCAGTTTTGGAAGACAGGGCGGTTACGAGCAGTACTTC.

This clonotype was recorded a few times. The J gene is TRBJ1-5, the V gene TRBV12-3 or TRBV12-4; D is undetermined. CDR3 length: 16 residues. With 6 bases removed from V and 5 bases from J, the gap between germline ends came to 20 bases. CDR3 sequence: CASSLNLGLPDQPQHF. CDR3 DNA sequence: TGTGCCAGCAGCTTGAACCTTGGACTGCCCGATCAGCCCCAGCATTTT.

This clonotype was counted between two and nine times. The genes are TRBV12-5 and TRBJ2-5; 8 bases fit TRBD1. The CDR3 has 15 residues. Germline V CDR1 and CDR2: LGHNT, FRNRAP. The junction had 6 bases not matched to a gene; V was cut back by 4 bases and J by 2 bases. In DNA form, the CDR3 reads TGTGCTAGTGGTTGGGGGGACAGGCGACAAGAGACCCAGTACTTC. Translation gives CASGWGDRRQETQYF. Full variable domain (remainder filled in from reference TRBV12-5 and TRBJ2-5): DARVTQTPRHKVTEMGQEVTMRCQPILGHNTVFWYRQTMMQGLELLAYFRNRAPLDDSGMPKDRFSAEMPDATLATLKIQPSEPRDSAVYFCASGWGDRRQETQYFGPGTRLLVL.

The rearrangement links TRBV4-2 to TRBJ2-7, with 9 bases matching TRBD2. V lost 0 bases and J lost 3; bases outside the gene matches: 6. Germline V gene lookup returns CDR1 LGHNA and CDR2 YNFKEQ. This CDR3 contains 16 residues. CDR3 nucleotides: TGTGCCAGCAGCCAAGATCTAGGTAGCGGGAGCTACGAGCAGTACTTC. Translated, it gives CASSQDLGSGSYEQYF.

This clonotype appeared a few times. CDR3: CASSLRRRIQETQYF. The CDR3 DNA follows: TGTGCCAGCAGTTTGCGCAGGAGAATCCAAGAGACCCAGTACTTC. The J gene is TRBJ2-5, the V gene TRBV27; D unclear. V shed 3 bases and J shed 1 base, with 12 bases lying between them. In germline, CDR1 is MNHEY, CDR2 SMNVEV (reference sequence). The CDR3 has 15 amino acids.

There are a few counts of this clonotype. The V gene is TRBV7-2, the J gene TRBJ2-1, with 8 bases that match TRBD2. The DNA end favors TRBJ2-7, so the J call may be wrong. There are 13 residues in the CDR3. Germline-derived CDR1 and CDR2 are SGHTA and FQGNSA. This CDR3 is CAIREGDYNEQYF. The CDR3 bases are TGTGCCATCCGGGAGGGGGATTACAATGAGCAGTACTTC.

A remark on this clonotype: A read error may be the cause here, since a much bigger clone is one base away. The rearrangement uses TRBV5-1 and TRBJ2-1, with TRBD2 matching 8 bases. Matching the DNA end better, TRBJ2-7 makes the J call doubtful. Per the germline V gene, CDR1 is SGHRS and CDR2 is YFSETQ. CDR3 length equals 13 residues. CDR3 amino acids: CASRTSDYNEQYF. The CDR3 region has the DNA TGCGCCAGCAGGACTAGCGACTACAATGAGCAGTACTTC.

V usage is TRBV5-6 and J usage is TRBJ2-3; TRBD2 matches 7 bases. The junction had 8 bases not matched to a gene; V was cut back by 0 bases and J by 10 bases. The CDR3 contains 14 residues. Germline loops: CDR1 SGHDT, CDR2 YYEEEE. The CDR3 protein is CASSLGTPGLPQYF. CDR3 in DNA: TGTGCCAGCAGCTTGGGGACCCCGGGACTACCGCAGTATTTT.

The chain links TRBV11-2 to TRBJ2-1, with 8 positions matching TRBD2. J gave up 9 bases and V 4 bases, and 14 bases lay outside the gene matches. Germline V CDR1 and CDR2: SGHAT, FQNNGV. This CDR3 has 16 amino acids. The CDR3 loop reads CASSSYSGNVRPEQFF. As DNA, the CDR3 is TGTGCCAGCAGCTCATATAGCGGGAACGTCCGACCTGAGCAGTTCTTC.

This clonotype appeared a few times. The CDR3 reads CASSEFGGAYGYTF. Written as DNA, the CDR3 is TGTGCCAGCAGTGAATTCGGGGGCGCTTATGGCTACACCTTC. V usage is TRBV2 and J usage is TRBJ1-2, with TRBD1 as a possible D gene (6 bases). V lost 2 bases to trimming and J lost 5 bases, with 12 bases between them. Looked up from germline, CDR1 is SNHLY and CDR2 is FYNNEI. The CDR3 is 14 amino acids.

The rearrangement links TRBV5-6 to TRBJ2-5, with 12 bases identical to TRBD2. The germline V gene has CDR1 SGHDT and CDR2 YYEEEE. Unmatched junction bases numbered 12, after V lost 4 bases and J lost 11 bases. CDR3 length: 15 residues. CDR3 DNA: TGTGCCAGCAGCCCTCGACTAGCGGGAGTGATTGAGCAGTACTTC. Translation: CASSPRLAGVIEQYF. The full variable domain, rest sourced from reference TRBV5-6 and TRBJ2-5, is DAGVTQSPTHLIKTRGQQVTLRCSPKSGHDTVSWYQQALGQGPQFIFQYYEEEERQRGNFPDRFSGHQFPNYSSELNVNALLLGDSALYLCASSPRLAGVIEQYFGPGTRLLVL.

This chain's CDR3 is CSARDHNYEQYF. The CDR3 DNA is TGCAGTGCTAGAGATCACAACTACGAGCAGTACTTC. V is TRBV20-1 and J is TRBJ2-7; D gene uncertain. Germline CDR1 reads DFQATT; CDR2 reads SNEGSKA (reference sequence). V lost 0 bases, J lost 3 bases, and 6 bases lay in between. The CDR3 extends over 12 amino acids.

The J gene is TRBJ2-1, the V gene TRBV7-9, with D possibly called TRBD1 or TRBD2 (6 bases each). Germline lookup yields CDR1 SEHNR and CDR2 FQNEAQ (reference sequence). V shed 2 bases and J shed 5 bases, with 13 bases lying between them. The CDR3 has 15 amino acids. CDR3 region: CASSLWGARDNEQFF. The CDR3 DNA reads as TGTGCCAGCAGCTTATGGGGGGCACGGGACAATGAGCAGTTCTTC. Filled out from reference TRBV7-9 and TRBJ2-1, the complete variable domain reads DTGVSQNPRHKITKRGQNVTFRCDPISEHNRLYWYRQTLGQGPEFLTYFQNEAQLEKSRLLSDRFSAERPKGSFSTLEIQRTEQGDSAMYLCASSLWGARDNEQFFGPGTRLTVL.

The rearrangement uses TRBV25-1 and TRBJ2-1, with 9 nucleotides matching TRBD1. Trimming cost V 5 bases and J 8 bases; bases outside gene matches: 1. Germline V CDR1 and CDR2: MGHDK, SYGVNS. The CDR3 totals 12 residues. This CDR3 is CASSRQGDEQFF. In nucleotides, the CDR3 is TGTGCCAGCAGTAGACAGGGGGATGAGCAGTTCTTC.

The chain uses TRBV15 and TRBJ2-7; 10 positions match TRBD1. The germline CDR1 and CDR2 sequences are LNHNV and YYDKDF (reference sequence). The CDR3 has 16 residues. J lost 3 bases, V lost 0 bases, and 5 bases had no gene match. The CDR3 reads CATSRDRGQGLYEQYF. In nucleotides, the CDR3 is TGTGCCACCAGCAGAGATAGGGGACAGGGGCTCTACGAGCAGTACTTC.

The chain links TRBV4-1 to TRBJ1-1, with no clear D. The germline V and J ends were trimmed by 4 bases and 5 bases, with 17 bases remaining between them. Per germline, CDR1 MGHRA and CDR2 YSYEKL. CDR3 length: 15 residues. DNA for the CDR3: TGCGCCAGCAGCCGTAGCCAGAGGGCTGGTACTGAAGCTTTCTTT. Encoded protein: CASSRSQRAGTEAFF.

For this clonotype: A much bigger clone sits one base away, suggesting this may be a read error. V usage is TRBV7-2 and J usage is TRBJ2-5; 7 nucleotides agree with TRBD2. CDR3 size: 15 residues. V lost 1 base and J lost 11; bases outside the gene matches: 13. CDR1 SGHTA and CDR2 FQGNSA come from the germline V gene. The CDR3 spells CASSLGRASGSEQYF. DNA for the CDR3: TGTGCCAGCAGCTTAGGGCGAGCTAGCGGTAGTGAGCAGTACTTC.

As regards this clonotype: A single base separates this from a much larger clone, so it may be a read error. This chain uses TRBV9 with TRBJ2-3; D may be TRBD1 (6 bases). Germline CDR1 is SGDLS and CDR2 is YYNGEE. The CDR3 length is 14 residues. The CDR3 loop reads CASSVGQATGTQYF. The CDR3 DNA sequence: TGTGCCAGCAGCGTAGGACAGGCCACAGGTACGCAGTATTTT. Full variable domain (outside the CDR3, taken from reference TRBV9 and TRBJ2-3): DSGVTQTPKHLITATGQRVTLRCSPRSGDLSVYWYQQSLDQGLQFLIQYYNGEERAKGNILERFSAQQFPDLHSELNLSSLELGDSALYFCASSVGQATGTQYFGPGTRLTVL.

The chain uses TRBV7-2 and TRBJ2-7; D not resolved. Germline CDR1 reads SGHTA; CDR2 reads FQGNSA. The CDR3 runs to 14 residues. V gave up 2 bases and J gave up 0 bases, with 8 bases separating them. CDR3 loop: CASSLRSNSYEQYF. DNA of the CDR3: TGTGCCAGCAGCTTAAGGTCTAACTCCTACGAGCAGTACTTC.

CDR3 sequence reads: CASNPGQGPYEQYF. As DNA, the CDR3 is TGTGCCAGCAATCCGGGACAGGGCCCATACGAGCAGTACTTC. V is TRBV12-3 or TRBV12-4 and J is TRBJ2-7; 9 bases are shared with TRBD1. The CDR3 extends over 14 amino acids. With 7 bases clipped from V and 4 bases from J, the junction kept 8 bases outside the gene matches.

This clonotype was found many times. The gene calls are TRBV4-2 and TRBJ1-2; 10 bases line up with TRBD1. Per the germline V gene, CDR1 is LGHNA and CDR2 is YNFKEQ. The CDR3 loop spans 15 amino acids. The V segment lost 7 bases and the J segment 4 bases; nucleotides outside the gene matches: 9. The CDR3: CASTPPGQGTYGYTF. The CDR3 coding sequence is TGTGCCAGCACCCCTCCGGGACAGGGGACCTATGGCTACACCTTC.

The chain uses TRBV12-3 or TRBV12-4 and TRBJ1-2; D is perhaps TRBD1 (6 bases). CDR3 length: 14 amino acids. The ends were cut back, 6 bases at V and 2 bases at J, with 13 bases in the middle. The CDR3: CASSRHRVNYGYTF. The CDR3 DNA reads TGTGCCAGCAGCCGGCACAGGGTGAACTATGGCTACACCTTC.

The table lists this clonotype with a few counts. The rearrangement joins TRBV12-3 or TRBV12-4 to TRBJ2-4, with D perhaps matching TRBD1 (6 bases). V was pared by 5 bases and J by 0 bases, with 11 bases between. The CDR3 contains 15 residues. The CDR3 sequence is CASSRQELAKNIQYF. CDR3 DNA sequence: TGTGCCAGCAGTCGACAGGAGCTAGCCAAAAACATTCAGTACTTC.

This clonotype was observed a handful of times. The chain recombines TRBV5-1 with TRBJ1-2; D possibly corresponds to TRBD1 (5 bases). This CDR3 comprises 14 residues. CDR1 is SGHRS and CDR2 is YFSETQ in the germline V gene. V gave up 0 bases and J gave up 5 bases, with 11 bases separating them. CDR3 region: CASSLGQTTYGYTF. CDR3 nucleotides: TGCGCCAGCAGCTTGGGACAGACAACTTATGGCTACACCTTC.

The chain uses TRBV13 and TRBJ2-7; 8 bases are shared with TRBD2. Germline lookup yields CDR1 PRHDT and CDR2 FYEKMQ (reference sequence). V was clipped by 6 bases and J by 4 bases; unmatched bases: 8. The CDR3 loop spans 14 amino acids. The CDR3 spells CASSDSGIDYEQYF. The CDR3 DNA follows: TGTGCCAGCAGTGATAGCGGGATCGATTACGAGCAGTACTTC.

This clonotype was observed many times. The chain joins TRBV29-1 to TRBJ2-5, with D maybe TRBD1 (7 bases). From germline, CDR1 is SQVTM and CDR2 ANQGSEA. This CDR3 is 12 amino acids long. The V end was cut by 5 bases, the J end by 2 bases, with 9 bases between. CDR3 sequence reads: CSVSGGQETQYF. As DNA, the CDR3 is TGCAGCGTTTCAGGGGGGCAAGAGACCCAGTACTTC.

The chain combines TRBV18 with TRBJ2-7; 10 bases match TRBD1. This CDR3 has 16 amino acids. Unmatched junction bases numbered 14, after V lost 5 bases and J lost 7 bases. CDR1 KGHSH and CDR2 LQKENI come from the germline V gene. CDR3 loop: CASSVPQGDRGKEQYF. CDR3 bases: TGTGCCAGCTCAGTCCCACAAGGGGACAGGGGAAAAGAGCAGTACTTC. Full variable domain (rest looked up from reference TRBV18 and TRBJ2-7): NAGVMQNPRHLVRRRGQEARLRCSPMKGHSHVYWYRQLPEEGLKFMVYLQKENIIDESGMPKERFSAEFPKEGPSILRIQQVVRGDSAAYFCASSVPQGDRGKEQYFGPGTRLTVT.